This note documents a single T cell receptor beta chain sequence. This sample stems from a study of T cell changes during pregnancy in multiple sclerosis. Here immunoSEQ multiplex PCR was the method, and the copy in TCRdb shows in-frame clones only, minus some. The data hold fewer than 60,000 clones, with about 90% observed a single time. The CDR3 has 15 residues. In germline, CDR1 is LNHDA, CDR2 SQIVND (reference sequence). V was pared by 4 bases and J by 7 bases, with 19 bases between. J is TRBJ2-5 and V is TRBV19; tentatively, D is TRBD2 (5 bases). Sequences were derived from peripheral blood, sampled in the third trimester of pregnancy. The TCR originated in a female donor in good health, enrolled as a control in a pregnancy study. CDR3 amino acids: CASSTWAEPAGTQYF. CDR3 coding DNA: TGTGCCAGTAGTACATGGGCCGAGCCTGCGGGGACCCAGTACTTC.